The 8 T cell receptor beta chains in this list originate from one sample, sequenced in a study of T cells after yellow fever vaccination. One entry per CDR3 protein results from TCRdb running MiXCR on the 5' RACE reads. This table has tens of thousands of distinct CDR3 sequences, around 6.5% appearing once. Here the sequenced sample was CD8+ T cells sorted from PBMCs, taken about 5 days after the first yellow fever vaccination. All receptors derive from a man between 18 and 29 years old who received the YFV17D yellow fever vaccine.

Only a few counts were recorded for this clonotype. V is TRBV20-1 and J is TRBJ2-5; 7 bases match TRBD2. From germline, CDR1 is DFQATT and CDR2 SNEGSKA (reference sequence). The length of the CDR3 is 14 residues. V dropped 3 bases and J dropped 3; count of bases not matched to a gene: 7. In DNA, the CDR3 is TGCAGTGCTAGGATCGGACTAGTCAAAGAGACCCAGTACTTC. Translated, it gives CSARIGLVKETQYF.

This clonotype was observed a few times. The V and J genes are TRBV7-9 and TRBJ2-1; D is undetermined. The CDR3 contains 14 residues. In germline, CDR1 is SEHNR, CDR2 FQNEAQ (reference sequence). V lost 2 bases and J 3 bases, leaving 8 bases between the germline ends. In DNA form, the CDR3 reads TGTGCCAGCAGCTTACAGGCAGTCTACAATGAGCAGTTCTTC. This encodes CASSLQAVYNEQFF. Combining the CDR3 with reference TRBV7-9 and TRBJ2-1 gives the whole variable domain DTGVSQNPRHKITKRGQNVTFRCDPISEHNRLYWYRQTLGQGPEFLTYFQNEAQLEKSRLLSDRFSAERPKGSFSTLEIQRTEQGDSAMYLCASSLQAVYNEQFFGPGTRLTVL.

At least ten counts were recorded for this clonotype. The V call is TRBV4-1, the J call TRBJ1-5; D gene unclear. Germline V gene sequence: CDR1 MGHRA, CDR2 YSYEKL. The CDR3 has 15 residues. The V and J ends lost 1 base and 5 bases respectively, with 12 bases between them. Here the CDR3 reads CASSQGQGIHQPQHF. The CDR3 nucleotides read TGCGCCAGCAGCCAAGGACAAGGGATCCATCAGCCCCAGCATTTT.

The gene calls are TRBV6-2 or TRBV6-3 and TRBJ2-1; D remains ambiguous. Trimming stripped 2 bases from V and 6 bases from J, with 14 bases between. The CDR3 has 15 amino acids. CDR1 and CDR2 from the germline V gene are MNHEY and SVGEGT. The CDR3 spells CASSYVAPSGNEQFF. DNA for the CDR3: TGTGCCAGCAGTTACGTCGCACCCAGTGGCAATGAGCAGTTCTTC.

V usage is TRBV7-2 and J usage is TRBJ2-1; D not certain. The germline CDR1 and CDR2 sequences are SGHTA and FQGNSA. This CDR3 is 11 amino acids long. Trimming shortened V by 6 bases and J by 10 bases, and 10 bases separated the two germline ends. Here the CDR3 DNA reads TGTGCCAGCAGGTGGTTGAGGGAGCAGTTCTTC. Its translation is CASRWLREQFF.

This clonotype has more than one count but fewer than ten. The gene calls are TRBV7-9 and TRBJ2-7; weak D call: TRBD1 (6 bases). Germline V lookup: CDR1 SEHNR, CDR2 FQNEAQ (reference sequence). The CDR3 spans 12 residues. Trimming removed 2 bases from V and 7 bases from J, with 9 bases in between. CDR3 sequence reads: CASSLRGTEQYV. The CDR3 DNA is TGTGCCAGCAGCTTAAGGGGGACAGAGCAGTACGTC.

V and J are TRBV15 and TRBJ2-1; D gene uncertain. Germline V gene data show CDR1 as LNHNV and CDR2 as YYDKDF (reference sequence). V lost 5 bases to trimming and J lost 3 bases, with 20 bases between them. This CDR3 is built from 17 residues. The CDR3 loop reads CATSRAHARLDYNEQFF. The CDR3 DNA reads TGTGCCACCAGCCGAGCTCATGCAAGGTTGGACTACAATGAGCAGTTCTTC.

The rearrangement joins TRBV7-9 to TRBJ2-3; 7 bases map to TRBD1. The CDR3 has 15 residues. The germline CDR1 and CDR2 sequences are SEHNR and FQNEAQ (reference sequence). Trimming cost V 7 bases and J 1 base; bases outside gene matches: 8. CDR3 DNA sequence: TGTGCCAGCACCCTGACAGGGATTGGCACAGATACGCAGTATTTT. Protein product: CASTLTGIGTDTQYF.